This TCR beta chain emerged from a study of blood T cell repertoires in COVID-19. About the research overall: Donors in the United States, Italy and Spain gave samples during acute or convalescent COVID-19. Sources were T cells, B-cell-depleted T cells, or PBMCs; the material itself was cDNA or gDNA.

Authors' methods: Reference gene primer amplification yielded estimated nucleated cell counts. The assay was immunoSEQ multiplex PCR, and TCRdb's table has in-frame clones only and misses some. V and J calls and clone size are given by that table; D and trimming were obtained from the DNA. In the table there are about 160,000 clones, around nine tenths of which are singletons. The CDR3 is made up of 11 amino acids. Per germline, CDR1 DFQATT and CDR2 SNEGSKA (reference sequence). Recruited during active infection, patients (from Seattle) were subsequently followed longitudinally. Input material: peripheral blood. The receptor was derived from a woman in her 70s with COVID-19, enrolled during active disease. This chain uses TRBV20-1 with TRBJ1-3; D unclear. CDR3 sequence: CGVKEENTIYF. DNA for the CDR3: TGCGGCGTAAAGGAGGAAAACACCATATATTTT.